This T cell receptor (beta chain) was sequenced during a study of cytomegalovirus exposure and HLA in healthy donors. V gave up 3 bases and J gave up 9 bases, with 9 bases separating them. Germline V gene data show CDR1 as WSHSY and CDR2 as SAAADI. This CDR3 has 13 amino acids. PCR employed 60 Vbeta and 13 Jbeta primers. Generated by immunoSEQ multiplex PCR, the TCRdb table keeps only in-frame clones and is missing some. The sample shows roughly 110,000 clones, 75% to 80% of them seen only once. J is TRBJ1-6 and V is TRBV10-2, with a weak D call TRBD1 (5 bases). This TCR was recovered from a middle-aged woman in good health and CMV-seropositive. Sequencing was performed on PBMCs. CDR3 DNA sequence: TGCGCCAGCAGTGACAGGGTAATTTCACCCCTCCACTTT. This codes for CASSDRVISPLHF.